This T cell receptor beta chain emerged from a study of regulatory T cells in long-lasting Graves disease. Whole-study context: Patients met the persistent Graves' disease definition after over 5 years of antithyroid drugs with positive TSH receptor antibodies.

Findings and caveats of the study: Persistent-disease Graves' patients showed less TCR diversity than new cases. Persistent disease was associated with favored TRBV28 usage and with favored use of TRBJ1-2 and TRBJ2-5.

In the case of this clonotype: The antigen is not known.

Indicated time point: persistent/refractory GD, antithyroid drugs over 5 years with positive TRAb. The TCR library was prepared using RNA isolated from PBMCs. Through Arm-PCR of CDR3 regions and iRepertoire HTBI primers, TCR beta libraries were built. TCRdb reprocessed the multiplex PCR reads via MiXCR and lists one record per CDR3 protein. The table lists about 290,000 distinct CDR3 sequences, roughly a fifth of them singletons. V was pared by 7 bases and J by 7 bases, with 11 bases of the junction left unmatched. The CDR3 has 15 amino acids. Germline CDR1 is SGHRS and CDR2 is YFSETQ. The chain links TRBV5-1 to TRBJ2-1, with 10 nucleotides matching TRBD2. This receptor was taken from a female donor with Graves disease. This specimen consisted of peripheral blood mononuclear cells (PBMCs), obtained when the disease was refractory, from a patient treated with antithyroid drugs. CDR3 loop: CASAPLGTSANEQFF. As DNA, the CDR3 is TGCGCCAGCGCGCCTCTCGGGACTAGCGCAAATGAGCAGTTCTTC.